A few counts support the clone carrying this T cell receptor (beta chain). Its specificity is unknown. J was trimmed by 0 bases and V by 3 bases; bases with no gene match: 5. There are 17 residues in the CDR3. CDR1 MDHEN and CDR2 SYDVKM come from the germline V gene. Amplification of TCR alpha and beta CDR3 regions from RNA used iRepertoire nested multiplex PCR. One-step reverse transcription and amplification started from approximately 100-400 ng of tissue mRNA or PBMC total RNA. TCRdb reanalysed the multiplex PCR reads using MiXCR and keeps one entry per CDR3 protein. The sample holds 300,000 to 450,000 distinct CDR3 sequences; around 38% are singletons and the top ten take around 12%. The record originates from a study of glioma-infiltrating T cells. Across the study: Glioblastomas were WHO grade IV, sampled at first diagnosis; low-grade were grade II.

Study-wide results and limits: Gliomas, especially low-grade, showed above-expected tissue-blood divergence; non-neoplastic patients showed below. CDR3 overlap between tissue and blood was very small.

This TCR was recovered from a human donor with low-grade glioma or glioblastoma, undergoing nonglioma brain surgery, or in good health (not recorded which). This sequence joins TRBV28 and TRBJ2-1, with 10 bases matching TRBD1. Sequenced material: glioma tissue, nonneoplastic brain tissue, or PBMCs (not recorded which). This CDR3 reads CASSFTWDRGSYNEQFF. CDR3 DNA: TGTGCCAGCAGTTTTACGTGGGACAGGGGCTCCTACAATGAGCAGTTCTTC.